This TCR beta chain emerged from a study of T cell responses to AZD1222 COVID-19 vaccine. CDR1 is LGHDT and CDR2 is YNNKEL in the germline V gene (reference sequence). V was pared by 4 bases and J by 4 bases, with 9 bases of the junction left unmatched. The CDR3 consists of 17 residues. Details on this clone: As yet, its antigen is unknown.

The table came from immunoSEQ multiplex PCR; TCRdb's copy has only in-frame clones and leaves some out. This table holds 110,000 to 150,000 clones, around nine tenths found once. Study-wide findings and caveats: Per reports, nearly half of all spike-specific TCRs target regions that are unmutated in variants. Baseline seropositivity characterized only six or seven AZD1222 recipients. Samples come after the peak T cell response, not at day 14.

J is TRBJ1-6 and V is TRBV3-1 (or the pseudogene TRBV3-2); 8 bases are shared with TRBD1. The input for sequencing was peripheral blood, taken 28 days after the second AZD1222 dose. This TCR came from an adult who received the AZD1222 COVID-19 vaccine. CDR3 nucleotides: TGTGCCAGCAGCCCAAATTACGACAGGGGTTATAATTCACCCCTCCACTTT. It translates to CASSPNYDRGYNSPLHF.